This TCR beta chain comes out of a study of human thymus T cells. Findings and limits, study-wide: There were highly overlapping thymic repertoires among unrelated individuals, as related research reported. There appeared to be biased usage of V and J genes in thymic and blood repertoires.

Only in-frame clones appear in the TCRdb table, and some are missing; sequencing was by immunoSEQ multiplex PCR. In the table there are 65,000 to 90,000 clones, around 95% of which are singletons. Obtained as resections during corrective heart surgery, the thymus tissue was then studied. Congenital heart defects were the reason for the corrective surgery that the donors, healthy Finnish infants, were having. Per the germline V gene, CDR1 is SNHLY and CDR2 is FYNNEI. This CDR3 spans 10 amino acids. In regard to this clone: Its target is not known. A read error may account for a junction end that differs from germline.

The V and J genes are TRBV2 and TRBJ2-1; D remains ambiguous. The specimen sequenced was thymus tissue. The sequence came from a girl in the first two years of life with a congenital heart defect but otherwise immunologically healthy. CDR3 loop: CANEPPPMVF. The CDR3 DNA follows: TGTGCCAACGAACCCCCCCCGATGGTCTTC.